This TCR beta chain originates from a study of T cell repertoires in cytomegalovirus infection (dated by TCRdb to 2018 to 2020). Background for the entire study: Recently identified HLA-C-restricted CMV epitopes, whose presentation resists viral immunomodulation, were targeted by peptide stimulations together with well-studied HLA-B-restricted epitopes. Because public TCR beta signatures pointed to carriage of CMV infection together with the matching HLA type, the HLA type of each donor mattered for the analysis.

The CDR3 covers 17 residues, taking in both the cysteine and the phenylalanine. Only CDR3 DNA is held: 51 bases, read in frame from base 1. After removal of 4 bases from V and 4 bases from J, the junction retains 8 bases not matched to a gene. The germline V gene yields SGHVS for CDR1 and FQNEAQ for CDR2. Broader findings and caveats from the paper: The ex vivo response was dominated by HLA-C-restricted CMV-specific TCR beta clonotypes, and the single most frequent clonotype in two of eight donors was supplied by these HLA-C-restricted clonotypes. Cumulative frequency of public TCR beta family members discriminated carriers of CMV infection plus the relevant HLA type in this cohort and an independent roughly 350-donor cohort.

This clonotype showed up just a few times. This clone's antigen is unknown. No qualities accompany the bases; no much larger clone lies one base away. Reads for this sample came from an Illumina HiSeq 1500. TCRdb cleaned the public reads at Q25 with fastp, built clones with MiXCR and kept in-frame beta chains. Rows are combined by CDR3 protein, so each entry shows the most common genes and DNA. The sample table lists about 470,000 distinct CDR3 sequences, approximately 42% of them with a count of one. The leading ten clones occupy around two fifths of the sample. What this sample's treatment or condition label stands for: in vitro stimulation with specific CMV peptide epitopes to enrich CMV-specific T cells.

The source of this sequence is a human donor in good health (CMV status not recorded). Some clones in this sample may be carry-over from other donors' samples. Recombination connected TRBV7-8 to TRBJ2-3, and 13 junctional nucleotides match TRBD2. The sequences come from cultured PBMCs, collected from culture after CMV antigen stimulation. In nucleotide form, the sequence is TGTGCCAGCAGCTCCGGACTAGCGGGAGTTGAGGCAGATACGCAGTATTTT. Translated, it reads CASSSGLAGVEADTQYF. Full variable domain (CDR3 extended with the reference TRBV7-8 and TRBJ2-3 proteins): GAGVSQSPRYKVAKRGQDVALRCDPISGHVSLFWYQQALGQGPEFLTYFQNEAQLDKSGLPSDRFFAERPEGSVSTLKIQRTQQEDSAVYLCASSSGLAGVEADTQYFGPGTRLTVL.